This T cell receptor (beta chain) derives from a study of cytomegalovirus exposure and HLA in healthy donors. Study-level background: T cells numbering around 180 million yielded roughly 120 million unique TCR beta sequences in an earlier analysis. Study-level findings and limits: Segments of the TCR beta V type were, in most cases, productive about 87% or about 30% of the time in an earlier analysis.

The ends were cut back, 11 bases at V and 0 bases at J, with 19 bases in the middle. The CDR3 totals 15 residues. The germline CDR1 and CDR2 sequences are MNHNS and SASEGT. In the PCR, 60 Vbeta and 13 Jbeta primers were used. Measured with immunoSEQ multiplex PCR; TCRdb has only the in-frame clones, and not every one. The sample holds 65,000 to 85,000 clones, about three quarters seen once. About this clone: Its antigen is unknown.

This chain uses TRBV6-1 with TRBJ1-1, with TRBD1 as a possible D gene (5 bases). The material sequenced was PBMCs. This TCR came from a man aged 50-60 years in good health and CMV-seropositive. The CDR3 nucleotides read TGTGCCGGTACTTGGGGGGAAGGATTGAACACTGAAGCTTTCTTT. Translated, it gives CAGTWGEGLNTEAFF.